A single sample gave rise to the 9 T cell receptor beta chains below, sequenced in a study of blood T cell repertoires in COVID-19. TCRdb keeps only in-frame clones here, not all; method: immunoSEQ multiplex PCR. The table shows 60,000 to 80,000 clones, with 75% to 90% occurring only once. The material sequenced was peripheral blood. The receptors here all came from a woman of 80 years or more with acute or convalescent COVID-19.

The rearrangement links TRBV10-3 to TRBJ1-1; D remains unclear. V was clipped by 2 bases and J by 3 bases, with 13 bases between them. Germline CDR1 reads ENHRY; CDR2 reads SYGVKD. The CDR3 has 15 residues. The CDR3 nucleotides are TGTGCCATCAGTGAGACGCCCTCCTCAGACACTGAAGCTTTCTTT. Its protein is CAISETPSSDTEAFF.

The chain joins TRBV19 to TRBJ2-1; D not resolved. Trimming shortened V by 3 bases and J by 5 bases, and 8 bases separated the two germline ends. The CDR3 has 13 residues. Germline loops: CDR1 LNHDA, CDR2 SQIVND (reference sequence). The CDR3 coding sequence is TGTGCCAGTAGTATCCGGGTCCACAATGAGCAGTTCTTC. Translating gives CASSIRVHNEQFF.

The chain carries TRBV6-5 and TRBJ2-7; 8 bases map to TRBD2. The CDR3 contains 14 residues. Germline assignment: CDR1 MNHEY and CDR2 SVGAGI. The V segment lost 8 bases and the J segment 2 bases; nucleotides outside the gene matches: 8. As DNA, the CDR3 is TGTGCCAGCGGGAGGTTGGGACTAGCCTACGAGCAGTACTTC. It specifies CASGRLGLAYEQYF.

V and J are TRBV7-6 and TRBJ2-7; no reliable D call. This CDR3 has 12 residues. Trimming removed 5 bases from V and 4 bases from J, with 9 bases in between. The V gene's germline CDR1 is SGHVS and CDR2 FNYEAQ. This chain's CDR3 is CASSDNWYEQYF. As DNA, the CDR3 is TGTGCCAGCAGCGACAACTGGTACGAGCAGTACTTC.

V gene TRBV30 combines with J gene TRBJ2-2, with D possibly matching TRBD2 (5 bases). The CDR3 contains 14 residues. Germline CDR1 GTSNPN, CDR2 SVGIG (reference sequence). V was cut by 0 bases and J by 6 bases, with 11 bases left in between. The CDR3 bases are TGTGCCTGGAGTGTAAGACTACTTCCCGGGGAGCTGTTTTTT. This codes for CAWSVRLLPGELFF.

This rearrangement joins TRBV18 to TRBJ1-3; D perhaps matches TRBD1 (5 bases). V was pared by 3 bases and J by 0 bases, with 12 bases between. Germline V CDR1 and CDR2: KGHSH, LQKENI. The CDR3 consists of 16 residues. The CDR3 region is CASSPFHQGSGNTIYF. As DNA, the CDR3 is TGTGCCAGCTCACCCTTCCACCAGGGCTCTGGAAACACCATATATTTT.

Here the CDR3 reads CASSPDRTYSNQPQHF. CDR3 DNA sequence: TGCGCCAGCAGTCCGGACAGGACCTATAGCAATCAGCCCCAGCATTTT. The V and J genes are TRBV23-1 and TRBJ1-5, with 7 bases identical to TRBD1. Being an ORF, TRBV23-1 has a function that is uncertain. J was trimmed by 0 bases and V by 4 bases; bases with no gene match: 6. The CDR3 runs 16 residues.

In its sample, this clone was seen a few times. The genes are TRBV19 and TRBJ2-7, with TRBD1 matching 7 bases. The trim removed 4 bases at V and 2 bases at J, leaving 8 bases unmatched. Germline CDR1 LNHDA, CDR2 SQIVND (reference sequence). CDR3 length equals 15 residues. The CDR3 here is CASSTYGTATYEQYF. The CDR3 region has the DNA TGTGCCAGTAGTACGTACGGGACAGCCACCTACGAGCAGTACTTC.

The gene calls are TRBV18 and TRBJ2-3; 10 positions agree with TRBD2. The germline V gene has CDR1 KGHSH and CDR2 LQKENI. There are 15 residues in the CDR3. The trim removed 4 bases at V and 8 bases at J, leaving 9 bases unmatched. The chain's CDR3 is CASSQREGQEGTQYF. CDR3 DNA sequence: TGTGCCAGCTCACAGCGGGAGGGCCAGGAGGGTACGCAGTATTTT.